Presented here are 18 T cell receptor beta chains from one specimen sequenced in a study of CD4+ T cells in melanoma. Generated by immunoSEQ multiplex PCR, the TCRdb table keeps only in-frame clones and is missing some. The sample lists some 120,000 clones, 92% occurring once. Sequencing was carried out using peripheral blood. These receptors all stem from a human donor with melanoma.

The chain combines TRBV7-2 with TRBJ2-2; D call uncertain. V was trimmed by 5 bases and J by 3 bases, leaving 13 bases between them. CDR1 and CDR2 (germline): SGHTA, FQGNSA. This CDR3 is 15 amino acids long. CDR3 loop: CASSRTNSHTGELFF. The CDR3 bases are TGTGCCAGCAGCCGGACCAACTCCCACACCGGGGAGCTGTTTTTT.

The chain joins TRBV7-9 to TRBJ2-5, with 8 bases identical to TRBD1. Germline CDR1 reads SEHNR; CDR2 reads FQNEAQ (reference sequence). The CDR3 is made up of 15 amino acids. Trimming cost V 5 bases and J 5 bases; bases outside gene matches: 10. The CDR3 protein is CASSPGQDLRETQYF. DNA of the CDR3: TGTGCCAGCAGCCCGGGACAGGACCTTCGTGAGACCCAGTACTTC.

This clone was found once. The chain carries TRBV4-2 and TRBJ1-2; 8 bases are a match to TRBD1. Germline V gene data show CDR1 as LGHNA and CDR2 as YNFKEQ. Losses at the gene ends were 4 bases for V and 2 bases for J; bases not matched to a gene: 6. This CDR3 spans 15 amino acids. The DNA of the CDR3 is TGTGCCAGCAGCCCCGGACAGGGTGAAAACTATGGCTACACCTTC. As protein: CASSPGQGENYGYTF.

This rearrangement joins TRBV5-5 to TRBJ1-5, with TRBD1 matching over 7 bases. CDR3 length equals 14 residues. Looked up from germline, CDR1 is SGHKS and CDR2 is YYEKEE (reference sequence). V was pared by 2 bases and J by 2 bases, with 1 base of the junction left unmatched. CDR3 region: CASSFGQGNQPQHF. The CDR3 region has the DNA TGTGCCAGCAGCTTCGGACAGGGCAATCAGCCCCAGCATTTT.

The chain employs TRBV29-1 and TRBJ2-1; 7 positions match TRBD2. V dropped 4 bases and J dropped 5; count of bases not matched to a gene: 14. CDR3 length: 16 residues. CDR1 and CDR2 (germline): SQVTM, ANQGSEA. The CDR3 loop is CSVVYQLQGLNNEQFF. The CDR3 region has the DNA TGCAGCGTTGTTTACCAATTGCAGGGACTAAACAATGAGCAGTTCTTC.

This clone was detected only once. The gene calls are TRBV19 and TRBJ2-7, with 9 nucleotides matching TRBD1. This CDR3 is built from 14 residues. Germline CDR1 and CDR2: LNHDA and SQIVND (reference sequence). The ends lost 5 bases at V and 5 bases at J; junction bases unmatched: 7. DNA of the CDR3: TGTGCCAGTAGTTTGGGACAGGGTAATAACGAGCAGTACTTC. Translated: CASSLGQGNNEQYF.

The chain couples TRBV2 to TRBJ2-5; D ambiguous. Germline CDR1 SNHLY, CDR2 FYNNEI. Trimming removed 3 bases from V and 5 bases from J, with 7 bases in between. CDR3 size: 12 residues. The CDR3 sequence is CASSEGSETQYF. CDR3 DNA: TGTGCCAGCAGTGAGGGGTCGGAGACCCAGTACTTC.

Here the CDR3 reads CASSLAATFPYNEQFF. The DNA for the CDR3 is TGTGCCAGCAGCTTAGCAGCGACCTTTCCCTACAATGAGCAGTTCTTC. The chain couples TRBV7-7 to TRBJ2-1, with D uncertain. Trimming removed 0 bases from V and 2 bases from J, with 11 bases in between. The germline V gene encodes CDR1 SSHAT and CDR2 FNYEAQ (reference sequence). The CDR3 is 16 residues long.

This clone was detected only a few times. The chain uses TRBV5-1 and TRBJ2-3; 8 positions match TRBD1. Unmatched junction bases numbered 9, after V lost 4 bases and J lost 5 bases. The length of the CDR3 is 15 residues. Germline V gene data show CDR1 as SGHRS and CDR2 as YFSETQ. The DNA of the CDR3 is TGCGCCAGCAGCCCGGAAGGCAGGGGGCTAGATACGCAGTATTTT. Translated, it gives CASSPEGRGLDTQYF.

This chain uses TRBV9 with TRBJ2-1; maybe TRBD1 (6 bases). Trimming cost V 0 bases and J 6 bases, with 13 bases left between them. CDR1 SGDLS and CDR2 YYNGEE come from the germline V gene. This CDR3 has 15 residues. The CDR3 sequence: CASSVATGTSNEQFF. CDR3 nucleotide sequence: TGTGCCAGCAGCGTAGCTACAGGGACCAGCAATGAGCAGTTCTTC. Full variable domain (outside the CDR3, taken from reference TRBV9 and TRBJ2-1): DSGVTQTPKHLITATGQRVTLRCSPRSGDLSVYWYQQSLDQGLQFLIQYYNGEERAKGNILERFSAQQFPDLHSELNLSSLELGDSALYFCASSVATGTSNEQFFGPGTRLTVL.

The rearrangement uses TRBV7-9 and TRBJ1-4; D may be TRBD1 (5 bases). The CDR3 runs 14 residues. V lost 7 bases and J 4 bases, leaving 13 bases between the germline ends. Germline values: CDR1 SEHNR, CDR2 FQNEAQ (reference sequence). The CDR3 sequence is CASTWGGNNEKLFF. The CDR3 nucleotides are TGTGCCAGCACCTGGGGGGGGAATAATGAAAAACTGTTTTTT. Full variable domain (remainder filled in from reference TRBV7-9 and TRBJ1-4): DTGVSQNPRHKITKRGQNVTFRCDPISEHNRLYWYRQTLGQGPEFLTYFQNEAQLEKSRLLSDRFSAERPKGSFSTLEIQRTEQGDSAMYLCASTWGGNNEKLFFGSGTQLSVL.

The chain has TRBV7-9 and TRBJ1-1; 8 positions match TRBD1. The CDR3 is made up of 14 amino acids. The J segment lost 4 bases and the V segment lost 5 bases, leaving 6 bases of the junction unmatched. Germline CDR1 is SEHNR and CDR2 is FQNEAQ (reference sequence). CDR3 nucleotides: TGTGCCAGCAGCCCACAGGGGGGGGTCACTGAAGCTTTCTTT. Its translation: CASSPQGGVTEAFF.

CDR3 coding DNA: TGCAGTGCTGGGGATCAGCGGGAGCAGTTCTTC. As protein: CSAGDQREQFF. The genes are TRBV20-1 and TRBJ2-1; D possibly corresponds to TRBD2 (5 bases). The CDR3 spans 11 residues. From germline, CDR1 is DFQATT and CDR2 SNEGSKA (reference sequence). V lost 5 bases to trimming and J lost 10 bases, with 12 bases between them.

J is TRBJ2-3 and V is TRBV28, with TRBD2 matching over 12 bases. CDR3 size: 13 residues. V shed 6 bases, J shed 8 bases, and the junction held 3 bases outside the gene matches. The germline CDR1 and CDR2 sequences are MDHEN and SYDVKM. This CDR3 reads CASRSSGRATQYF. The CDR3 bases are TGTGCCAGCAGATCTAGCGGGAGGGCTACGCAGTATTTT.

The V and J genes are TRBV9 and TRBJ2-1; perhaps TRBD2 as D (5 bases). The germline V gene has CDR1 SGDLS and CDR2 YYNGEE. V was clipped by 0 bases and J by 0 bases, with 7 bases between them. This CDR3 is 15 amino acids long. The CDR3 DNA follows: TGTGCCAGCAGCGTAGCCGGGGACTCCTACAATGAGCAGTTCTTC. Protein product: CASSVAGDSYNEQFF.

This clone appeared once. The chain employs TRBV14 and TRBJ2-4; D gene ambiguous. Between the trimmed V and J ends, which lost 1 base and 9 bases, there was a span of 7 bases. From germline, CDR1 is SGHDN and CDR2 FVKESK. The CDR3 spans 12 residues. CDR3 loop: CASSQGASIQYF. The CDR3 DNA reads TGTGCCAGCAGCCAAGGCGCGAGCATTCAGTACTTC.

The genes are TRBV5-1 and TRBJ2-7; D is undetermined. Germline CDR1 is SGHRS and CDR2 is YFSETQ. V was cut by 0 bases and J by 2 bases, with 12 bases left in between. The CDR3 contains 15 residues. This CDR3 reads CASSLVSSGTYEQYF. The CDR3 DNA sequence: TGCGCCAGCAGCTTGGTTTCTTCAGGTACCTACGAGCAGTACTTC. The full variable domain, its missing parts supplied by reference TRBV5-1 and TRBJ2-7, is KAGVTQTPRYLIKTRGQQVTLSCSPISGHRSVSWYQQTPGQGLQFLFEYFSETQRNKGNFPGRFSGRQFSNSRSEMNVSTLELGDSALYLCASSLVSSGTYEQYFGPGTRLTVT.

The chain combines TRBV7-3 with TRBJ2-3, with TRBD2 matching over 13 bases. Germline V gene lookup returns CDR1 SGHTA and CDR2 FQGTGA. The ends lost 4 bases at V and 2 bases at J; junction bases unmatched: 3. The CDR3 is 16 residues long. The CDR3 loop is CASSSGLAGITDTQYF. The CDR3 DNA reads as TGTGCCAGCAGCTCGGGACTAGCGGGGATCACAGATACGCAGTATTTT.